Sequencing of this TCR beta chain was carried out in a study of T-cell memory formation after mild COVID-19. Study details: For the most part, TCR clusters were specific to one donor.

The junction had 3 bases not matched to a gene; V was cut back by 5 bases and J by 8 bases. CDR1 and CDR2 (germline): KGHSH, LQKENI. The CDR3 totals 13 residues. Study-wide results and limits: Pre-infection memory held some responding clones, suggesting pre-existing cross-reactive T cells responded.

The authors produced TCR alpha and TCR beta cDNA libraries with sample barcodes and UMIs by 5'RACE using constant-segment primers. A single record per CDR3 protein comes from TCRdb applying MiXCR to the 5' RACE reads. The sample lists 360,000 or so distinct CDR3 sequences; 25% to 30% were seen once. Comments on this clonotype: The antigen remains undetermined.

The sequence was obtained from an adult woman who had mild COVID-19 (a few samples of this study predate the infection). Cell type and time point are not known. Sequenced material: PBMCs or a T cell subset sorted from them (not recorded which). This rearrangement joins TRBV18 to TRBJ1-4, with 9 bases identical to TRBD1. In nucleotides, the CDR3 is TGTGCCAGCTCATACGGGACAGGGGAAAAACTGTTTTTT. Its protein product is CASSYGTGEKLFF.